This T cell receptor (beta chain) is from a study of neoadjuvant anti-PD-1 for oral cavity cancer. Study at large: Non-progressing patients received a fourth nivolumab dose near day 43, then surgery on days 50-56. Overall study findings and caveats: Post-nivolumab, blood T cell clonality was significantly elevated in non-responders.

Profiling relied on immunoSEQ multiplex PCR, and the TCRdb table lists in-frame clones only, not all of them. Of about 42,000 clones in the sample, about 76% were seen once. Stated time point: after neoadjuvant nivolumab, at surgical resection. V gave up 2 bases and J gave up 3 bases, with 13 bases separating them. The CDR3 consists of 15 residues. The V gene's germline CDR1 is SGHTA and CDR2 FQGNSA. About this clone itself: Its matching antigen is unknown.

The genes are TRBV7-2 and TRBJ1-2; D is unclear. The sequenced sample was PBMCs, obtained after nivolumab (anti-PD-1) treatment. The clonotype originates from a person between 40 and 85 years old with oral cavity squamous cell carcinoma. CDR3 residues: CASSLRLSRDYGYTF. The CDR3 DNA sequence: TGTGCCAGCAGCTTAAGATTATCGAGAGACTATGGCTACACCTTC.